The 10 T cell receptor beta chains reported below all come from one sample, sequenced in a study of T cell responses to AZD1222 COVID-19 vaccine. Only in-frame clones appear in the TCRdb table, and some are missing; sequencing was by immunoSEQ multiplex PCR. The top ten hold 20% to 25% of the sample, which has under 130,000 clones, approximately 89% seen once. The sample was peripheral blood, taken on day 0 of AZD1222 vaccination. The receptors were gathered from an adult in good health.

This clone came up once. The genes are TRBV7-3 and TRBJ1-1; no reliable D call. Per germline, CDR1 SGHTA and CDR2 FQGTGA. V lost 4 bases and J 0 bases, leaving 6 bases between the germline ends. The CDR3 is made up of 13 amino acids. DNA for the CDR3: TGTGCCAGCAGCTCCGAGATGAACACTGAAGCTTTCTTT. Translated, it gives CASSSEMNTEAFF.

The CDR3 DNA sequence: TGTGCCAGCAGGGGACAGGGGAGGCTCTATGGCTACACCTTC. The encoded protein is CASRGQGRLYGYTF. The J gene is TRBJ1-2, the V gene TRBV6-5, with 10 nucleotides matching TRBD1. The CDR3 loop spans 14 amino acids. Trimming took 6 bases from V and 4 from J; bases not matched to a gene: 5. Germline lookup yields CDR1 MNHEY and CDR2 SVGAGI.

This sequence joins TRBV5-5 and TRBJ2-5; D assignment may be TRBD1 or TRBD2 (5 bases each). The CDR3 runs 13 residues. V was clipped by 1 base and J by 5 bases, with 9 bases between them. Germline loops: CDR1 SGHKS, CDR2 YYEKEE (reference sequence). CDR3 amino acids: CASSLWDPETQYF. CDR3 nucleotide sequence: TGTGCCAGCAGCTTGTGGGACCCGGAGACCCAGTACTTC.

The chain has TRBV2 and TRBJ2-2; 8 nucleotides align to TRBD1. The trim removed 6 bases at V and 4 bases at J, leaving 4 bases unmatched. Germline V gene lookup returns CDR1 SNHLY and CDR2 FYNNEI. The CDR3 is 14 residues long. CDR3 sequence reads: CASRIDRGTGELFF. CDR3 coding DNA: TGTGCCAGCAGGATAGACAGGGGCACCGGGGAGCTGTTTTTT.

This chain links TRBV28 with TRBJ1-6; maybe TRBD1 (6 bases). The CDR3 consists of 15 residues. Germline CDR1 is MDHEN and CDR2 is SYDVKM. Trimming left V 4 bases short and J 10 bases short, with 17 bases between. CDR3 in DNA: TGTGCCAGCAGTTCCTTAACAGGGTCGGACTCACCCCTCCACTTT. Protein sequence: CASSSLTGSDSPLHF.

Details on this clone: No conserved phenylalanine or tryptophan is present at the end of the CDR3, so a read error is the likely explanation. The DNA is left out, because the CDR3 cannot be placed on it with certainty; the CDR3 is given as TCRdb lists it. The genes are TRBV3-1 (or the pseudogene TRBV3-2) and TRBJ2-7; TRBD2, as called in the table, went unchecked against the DNA. The CDR3 region is 13 residues in length, termini included. Germline-derived CDR1 and CDR2 are LGHDT and YNNKEL (reference sequence). CDR3 residues: CASSVSGGQGFKL.

This chain connects TRBV6-6 to TRBJ1-2; D is possibly TRBD1 (5 bases). The CDR3 contains 11 residues. The V and J ends lost 7 bases and 7 bases respectively, with 10 bases between them. Per the germline V gene, CDR1 is MNHNY and CDR2 is SVGAGI (reference sequence). This chain's CDR3 is CASNTGTGYTF. The CDR3 DNA follows: TGTGCCAGCAATACGGGGACTGGCTACACCTTC.

The CDR3 DNA follows: TGTGCCAGTAGTACGGACAGGTTCTATGGCTACACCTTC. It yields the protein CASSTDRFYGYTF. The V and J genes are TRBV19 and TRBJ1-2, with TRBD1 matching over 7 bases. The CDR3 consists of 13 residues. The ends lost 4 bases at V and 4 bases at J; junction bases unmatched: 3. Germline CDR1 is LNHDA and CDR2 is SQIVND (reference sequence).

This chain uses TRBV19 with TRBJ2-7; D is possibly TRBD2 (6 bases). CDR1 LNHDA and CDR2 SQIVND come from the germline V gene (reference sequence). CDR3 length: 12 residues. Trimming took off 7 bases at V and 6 bases at J, with 13 bases between the two ends. This CDR3 is CASKEGLGEQYF. For the CDR3, the DNA is TGTGCCAGTAAGGAGGGACTGGGCGAGCAGTACTTC.

The V call is TRBV5-1, the J call TRBJ1-3; D gene uncertain. The CDR3 totals 16 residues. With 3 bases removed from V and 0 bases from J, the gap between germline ends came to 13 bases. The germline V gene has CDR1 SGHRS and CDR2 YFSETQ. The CDR3 nucleotides are TGCGCCAGCAGCTCCTATACGGGGAACTCTGGAAACACCATATATTTT. As protein: CASSSYTGNSGNTIYF.